The clone carrying this TCR beta chain turned up a few times. These data belong to a study of blood T cell repertoires in COVID-19. Per the study methods: Nucleated cell number was recorded as an estimate derived from reference gene primer amplification. Libraries were prepared by immunoSEQ multiplex PCR; TCRdb keeps only in-frame clonotypes and omits some of them. V and J calls and clone size are given by that table; D and trimming were obtained from the DNA. The sample lists 100,000 to 150,000 clones; around nine tenths were seen once. The CDR3 runs to 13 residues. V dropped 9 bases and J dropped 0; count of bases not matched to a gene: 3. The germline V gene has CDR1 LNHDA and CDR2 SQIVND (reference sequence).

The TCR comes from a woman older than 75 with acute or convalescent COVID-19. The sample comprised peripheral blood. This chain links TRBV19 with TRBJ1-1, with 8 bases that match TRBD1. The CDR3 coding sequence is TGTGCCAGCAAACAGGGGGTGAACACTGAAGCTTTCTTT. This codes for CASKQGVNTEAFF.